The 22 T cell receptor beta chains given below trace back to one sample, sequenced in a study of cytomegalovirus exposure and HLA in healthy donors. The method was immunoSEQ multiplex PCR; TCRdb's version includes in-frame clones alone and lacks a portion of them. The table includes around 120,000 clones, approximately 90% detected once. The specimen sequenced was PBMCs. These receptors came from a woman under 30 in good health and CMV-seronegative.

This chain uses TRBV5-8 with TRBJ1-5; D gene uncertain. This CDR3 region has 14 residues. Germline loops: CDR1 SGHTS, CDR2 YDEGEE. Trimming removed 4 bases from V and 1 base from J, with 9 bases in between. CDR3 amino acids: CASSLVESNQPQHF. CDR3 nucleotides: TGTGCCAGCAGCCTGGTGGAGAGCAATCAGCCCCAGCATTTT. Variable domain in full (rest from reference TRBV5-8 and TRBJ1-5): EAGVTQSPTHLIKTRGQQATLRCSPISGHTSVYWYQQALGLGLQFLLWYDEGEERNRGNFPPRFSGRQFPNYSSELNVNALELEDSALYLCASSLVESNQPQHFGDGTRLSIL.

This chain connects TRBV28 to TRBJ2-7; 9 positions agree with TRBD1. Per germline, CDR1 MDHEN and CDR2 SYDVKM. Germline trimming cut 4 bases from V and 3 bases from J; bases unmatched to any gene: 10. The CDR3 is 16 residues long. CDR3 nucleotides: TGTGCCAGCAGTTACGGCCCTGGGACAGGGTTCTACGAGCAGTACTTC. Translation: CASSYGPGTGFYEQYF.

The chain uses TRBV7-2 and TRBJ1-1, with TRBD1 matching 10 bases. After removal of 9 bases from V and 5 bases from J, the junction contained 9 bases not matched to a gene. This CDR3 spans 14 amino acids. Germline V CDR1 and CDR2: SGHTA, FQGNSA. CDR3 coding DNA: TGTGCCAGTTTTGACGGGACAGGGGCTACTGAAGCTTTCTTT. Translating gives CASFDGTGATEAFF.

The rearrangement joins TRBV28 to TRBJ1-1; TRBD1 matches 7 bases. The CDR3 is made up of 17 amino acids. The junction had 12 bases not matched to a gene; V was cut back by 2 bases and J by 3 bases. The germline V gene has CDR1 MDHEN and CDR2 SYDVKM. The CDR3 nucleotides are TGTGCCAGCAGTTTAACGGCTGGGGCAGGGGGAGACACTGAAGCTTTCTTT. It translates to CASSLTAGAGGDTEAFF. Using reference TRBV28 and TRBJ1-1 for the parts outside the CDR3, the full variable domain is DVKVTQSSRYLVKRTGEKVFLECVQDMDHENMFWYRQDPGLGLRLIYFSYDVKMKEKGDIPEGYSVSREKKERFSLILESASTNQTSMYLCASSLTAGAGGDTEAFFGQGTRLTVV.

This chain uses TRBV6-6 with TRBJ1-5; no reliable D call. This CDR3 region has 13 residues. The germline CDR1 and CDR2 sequences are MNHNY and SVGAGI (reference sequence). V was clipped by 6 bases and J by 1 base, with 7 bases between them. CDR3: CASRYESNQPQHF. The DNA for the CDR3 is TGTGCCAGCAGGTACGAGAGCAATCAGCCCCAGCATTTT.

A note on this clone: Other DNA sequences in the same sample also yield this CDR3. This chain uses TRBV7-2 with TRBJ1-5; 8 bases are shared with TRBD1. This CDR3 spans 13 amino acids. The germline V gene has CDR1 SGHTA and CDR2 FQGNSA. J lost 4 bases, V lost 4 bases, and 0 bases had no gene match. CDR3 region: CASSYRGNQPQHF. CDR3 coding DNA: TGTGCCAGCAGCTACAGGGGGAATCAGCCCCAGCATTTT.

V and J are TRBV19 and TRBJ1-3; 8 bases are a match to TRBD1. The CDR3 runs to 15 residues. V was pared by 5 bases and J by 4 bases, with 7 bases of the junction left unmatched. Germline CDR1 is LNHDA and CDR2 is SQIVND (reference sequence). CDR3 sequence reads: CASSAWTGYGNTIYF. The CDR3 DNA sequence: TGTGCCAGTAGTGCCTGGACAGGGTACGGAAACACCATATATTTT.

The chain couples TRBV4-1 to TRBJ2-7, with D possibly being TRBD1 (6 bases). Germline CDR1 and CDR2: MGHRA and YSYEKL. The CDR3 loop spans 14 amino acids. The V end lost 4 bases, the J end lost 2 bases, and 12 bases lay between the germline ends. The CDR3 loop is CASSPSDRTYEQYF. In DNA form, the CDR3 reads TGCGCCAGCAGCCCCTCGGACAGAACCTACGAGCAGTACTTC.

The rearrangement uses TRBV7-9 and TRBJ2-1; 9 bases line up with TRBD2. The CDR3 covers 15 residues. Germline loops: CDR1 SEHNR, CDR2 FQNEAQ (reference sequence). After removal of 3 bases from V and 8 bases from J, the junction contained 8 bases not matched to a gene. This CDR3 reads CASSFSGGPGDEQFF. Here the CDR3 DNA reads TGTGCCAGCAGCTTCAGCGGGGGGCCAGGGGATGAGCAGTTCTTC.

The chain recombines TRBV19 with TRBJ2-5; TRBD2 agrees at 14 bases. From germline, CDR1 is LNHDA and CDR2 SQIVND (reference sequence). V lost 5 bases, J lost 7 bases, and 9 bases stayed unmatched. There are 16 residues in the CDR3. The CDR3 DNA reads as TGTGCCAGTAGTTTCGGGACTAGCGGGGGTTCGTGGACCCAGTACTTC. Translating it yields CASSFGTSGGSWTQYF.

The rearrangement uses TRBV28 and TRBJ1-4, with D possibly matching TRBD1 (5 bases). The V gene's germline CDR1 is MDHEN and CDR2 SYDVKM. The CDR3 is 15 amino acids. The V end was cut by 5 bases, the J end by 8 bases, with 18 bases between. The CDR3 DNA sequence: TGTGCCAGCAGTCCTCCCGGGGGACTCAGGGAAAAACTGTTTTTT. Its protein product is CASSPPGGLREKLFF.

This clone was seen only a few times. The sample holds other DNA sequences that translate to the same CDR3. The chain employs TRBV25-1 and TRBJ2-7; no reliable D call. Trimming took 5 bases from V and 0 from J, leaving 5 bases between them. Germline loops: CDR1 MGHDK, CDR2 SYGVNS. This CDR3 spans 12 amino acids. CDR3 DNA sequence: TGTGCCAGCAGTCCCAGCTCCTACGAGCAGTACTTC. Protein: CASSPSSYEQYF.

This rearrangement joins TRBV11-2 to TRBJ2-5; 10 bases align to TRBD2. The CDR3 loop spans 17 amino acids. V lost 1 base, J lost 1 base, and 6 bases stayed unmatched. Per the germline V gene, CDR1 is SGHAT and CDR2 is FQNNGV. Here the CDR3 reads CASSLGLAGVTQETQYF. In DNA, the CDR3 is TGTGCCAGCAGCTTAGGGCTAGCGGGGGTAACCCAAGAGACCCAGTACTTC.

This chain uses TRBV5-1 with TRBJ2-5, with D possibly matching TRBD2 (5 bases). The germline V and J ends were trimmed by 0 bases and 7 bases, with 16 bases remaining between them. Germline loops: CDR1 SGHRS, CDR2 YFSETQ. CDR3 length: 15 residues. CDR3 amino acids: CASSLASQPTVTQYF. As DNA, the CDR3 is TGCGCCAGCAGCTTGGCTAGCCAGCCAACGGTGACCCAGTACTTC.

The chain couples TRBV5-5 to TRBJ1-3; D is ambiguous. V was clipped by 1 base and J by 4 bases, with 12 bases between them. This CDR3 is 15 amino acids long. CDR1 and CDR2 (germline): SGHKS, YYEKEE (reference sequence). CDR3 nucleotide sequence: TGTGCCAGCAGCTTGACACACGGGTACGGAAACACCATATATTTT. It encodes CASSLTHGYGNTIYF.

V usage is TRBV6-5 and J usage is TRBJ1-3; D not certain. The ends were cut back, 7 bases at V and 6 bases at J, with 7 bases in the middle. This CDR3 region has 11 residues. From germline, CDR1 is MNHEY and CDR2 SVGAGI. The CDR3 nucleotides are TGTGCCAGCAAGGGAGCAAACACCATATATTTT. This gives the protein CASKGANTIYF.

V usage is TRBV7-3 and J usage is TRBJ2-3; 9 bases are a match to TRBD2. The CDR3 consists of 14 residues. The germline CDR1 and CDR2 sequences are SGHTA and FQGTGA. Germline trimming cut 4 bases from V and 3 bases from J; bases unmatched to any gene: 2. In DNA form, the CDR3 reads TGTGCCAGCAGCTACGGACTAGCGACAGATACGCAGTATTTT. Its protein product is CASSYGLATDTQYF. The variable domain in full, with the rest retrieved from reference TRBV7-3 and TRBJ2-3, is GAGVSQTPSNKVTEKGKYVELRCDPISGHTALYWYRQSLGQGPEFLIYFQGTGAADDSGLPNDRFFAVRPEGSVSTLKIQRTERGDSAVYLCASSYGLATDTQYFGPGTRLTVL.

V and J are TRBV28 and TRBJ1-2; tentatively, D is TRBD1 (6 bases). Germline CDR1 MDHEN, CDR2 SYDVKM. This CDR3 has 14 amino acids. The V gene lost 7 bases and the J gene lost 4 bases, with 16 bases spanning the gap. The CDR3 DNA reads TGTGCCAGCACACCGTACGAGGGGGTCTATGGCTACACCTTC. This gives the protein CASTPYEGVYGYTF.

The genes are TRBV4-3 and TRBJ2-7, with TRBD2 matching 12 bases. The CDR3 consists of 15 residues. Germline lookup yields CDR1 LGHNA and CDR2 YSLEER. The ends lost 1 base at V and 3 bases at J; junction bases unmatched: 1. CDR3 residues: CASSQGTSGNYEQYF. CDR3 sequence (DNA): TGCGCCAGCAGCCAAGGGACTAGCGGGAACTACGAGCAGTACTTC.

The chain recombines TRBV9 with TRBJ2-5, with D possibly matching TRBD2 (6 bases). V was cut by 3 bases and J by 1 base, with 13 bases left in between. The CDR3 covers 15 residues. The germline V gene encodes CDR1 SGDLS and CDR2 YYNGEE. The CDR3 is CASSAHAGSQETQYF. The CDR3, as DNA: TGTGCCAGCAGCGCTCACGCGGGGAGCCAAGAGACCCAGTACTTC.

This clone has a single count. The chain is built from TRBV4-1 and TRBJ1-1; a weak D match, TRBD1 (5 bases). Germline CDR1 is MGHRA and CDR2 is YSYEKL. This CDR3 comprises 15 residues. V was clipped by 3 bases and J by 5 bases, with 16 bases between them. Here the CDR3 reads CASSQGFPGLTEAFF. The CDR3 nucleotides are TGCGCCAGCAGCCAGGGATTCCCAGGGCTGACTGAAGCTTTCTTT.

The rearrangement joins TRBV5-1 to TRBJ2-1, with 8 bases lining up with TRBD1. The trim removed 4 bases at V and 3 bases at J, leaving 3 bases unmatched. The CDR3 extends over 14 amino acids. Germline V gene lookup returns CDR1 SGHRS and CDR2 YFSETQ. CDR3 sequence (DNA): TGCGCCAGCAGCCTAGACAGGGGCTACAATGAGCAGTTCTTC. It translates to CASSLDRGYNEQFF.